This T cell receptor (beta chain) is drawn from a study of blood T cell repertoires in COVID-19. Adults between roughly 18 and 89 years of age took part from fewer than 30 US areas. Germline V CDR1 and CDR2: LNHDA, SQIVND (reference sequence). The CDR3 contains 15 residues. Germline trimming cut 3 bases from V and 10 bases from J; bases unmatched to any gene: 10. This clone came up a few times. As originally analysed: Estimated nucleated cell counts came from reference gene primer amplification. Some clones are missing from TCRdb's copy, which holds only in-frame ones; the method was immunoSEQ multiplex PCR. Clonal size and the V and J genes are those of that table, whereas D and trimming came from the DNA. The sample includes a few hundred thousand clones, more than 70% of them seen just once.

What was sequenced was PBMCs or T cells enriched from blood (not recorded which). The chain has TRBV19 and TRBJ2-1; 9 bases are shared with TRBD2. This TCR came from a woman aged 40 to 49 with acute COVID-19. The CDR3 reads CASSIVLAGPVEQFF. CDR3 DNA: TGTGCCAGTAGTATTGTGCTAGCGGGACCGGTGGAGCAGTTCTTC.